This TCR beta chain was sequenced during a study of T-cell reconstitution after alpha-beta-depleted transplantation in children. Regarding the study as a whole: It was reported that alpha-beta T cells came from several hundred expanded graft clones (about two months after transplant).

Unique molecular identifiers were incorporated during preparation of the TCRbeta library. In TCRdb, the PCR reads were re-called with MiXCR into one record per CDR3 protein. The data show about a million distinct CDR3 sequences, with about 29% seen just once and 25% to 35% held by the top ten. The germline V gene has CDR1 MNHEY and CDR2 SMNVEV (reference sequence). The V and J ends lost 6 bases and 1 base, in that order; junction bases with no gene match: 8. This CDR3 comprises 15 residues. A note on this clonotype: The antigen remains unidentified.

The chain joins TRBV27 to TRBJ2-7; 8 bases are shared with TRBD1. The starting material was PBMCs, mostly from graft donor cells, obtained 360 days after TCRalphabeta/CD19-depleted stem cell transplant. This TCR derives from a boy in the first two years of life who had a stem cell transplant for SCID, so the T cells may come from the graft donor. The DNA for the CDR3 is TGTGCCAGCAGATTCACAGGGGGTGTTTCCTACGAGCAGTACTTC. Its translation is CASRFTGGVSYEQYF.